The 3 T cell receptor beta chains reported below all come from one sample, sequenced in a study of early T cells in non-severe SARS-CoV-2 infection (dated by TCRdb to 2020 to 2023). The library was generated by 5' RACE. TCRdb shows the sequencer as NextSeq 500. The public reads were reprocessed in TCRdb via fastp at Q25 and MiXCR, keeping in-frame beta chains. Rows matching on CDR3 protein sequence are summarized as one entry with the most common DNA and genes. For this sample the table gives about 38,000 distinct CDR3 sequences, of which roughly 4.8% were detected only once. 15% to 20% of the sample is held by the ten biggest clonotypes. Sequences were obtained from whole blood. The receptors stem from an adult who was a healthcare worker with PCR-confirmed SARS-CoV-2 infection or an uninfected control (not recorded which).

This clonotype was seen many times. The V gene is TRBV12-3 or TRBV12-4, the J gene TRBJ2-2; TRBD1 agrees at 7 bases. CDR3 size: 15 residues. V shed 6 bases, J shed 0 bases, and the junction held 4 bases outside the gene matches. As DNA, the CDR3 is TGTGCCAGCAGGTGGGACAGATCGAACACCGGGGAGCTGTTTTTT. Protein: CASRWDRSNTGELFF.

This clonotype was observed many times. V usage is TRBV4-1 and J usage is TRBJ2-1, with D perhaps matching TRBD2 (5 bases). This CDR3 is built from 13 residues. V gave up 1 base and J gave up 8 bases, with 9 bases separating them. Germline V gene sequence: CDR1 MGHRA, CDR2 YSYEKL. This chain's CDR3 is CASSQVQEDEQFF. CDR3 DNA: TGCGCCAGCAGCCAAGTTCAGGAGGATGAGCAGTTCTTC.

This clonotype was detected ten times or more. This chain links TRBV5-1 with TRBJ2-7; D is ambiguous. Germline V gives CDR1 SGHRS, CDR2 YFSETQ. Trimming cost V 0 bases and J 0 bases, with 4 bases left between them. This CDR3 has 13 amino acids. CDR3 in DNA: TGCGCCAGCAGCTTGGAAAGCTCCTACGAGCAGTACTTC. Its translation: CASSLESSYEQYF.